Presented here are 9 T cell receptor beta chains from one specimen sequenced in a study of blood T cell repertoires in COVID-19. Assay used: immunoSEQ multiplex PCR; TCRdb lists only in-frame clones, some missing. Among fewer than 250,000 clones listed, approximately 90% were seen once. The specimen sequenced was peripheral blood. The receptor source for this set is a man in his fifties with acute or convalescent COVID-19.

In this sample, this clone turned up a few times. The chain couples TRBV3-1 (or the pseudogene TRBV3-2) to TRBJ1-2; TRBD1 is a possible D gene (5 bases). In germline, CDR1 is LGHDT, CDR2 YNNKEL (reference sequence). The length of the CDR3 is 14 residues. The V gene lost 0 bases and the J gene lost 7 bases, with 12 bases spanning the gap. For the CDR3, the DNA is TGTGCCAGCAGCCAAGAGCTTAGGGGAGGTGGCTACACCTTC. Translating gives CASSQELRGGGYTF.

The chain recombines TRBV5-1 with TRBJ1-2; D gene unclear. Trimming took off 4 bases at V and 0 bases at J, with 16 bases between the two ends. The length of the CDR3 is 16 residues. Per germline, CDR1 SGHRS and CDR2 YFSETQ. The CDR3 loop reads CASSPAERLPNYGYTF. The CDR3 DNA reads as TGCGCCAGCAGCCCGGCAGAGAGGCTCCCTAACTATGGCTACACCTTC.

The CDR3 loop is CRVPGDTEAFF. CDR3 sequence (DNA): TGCAGAGTACCAGGGGACACTGAAGCTTTCTTT. This chain uses TRBV20-1 with TRBJ1-1; D possibly corresponds to TRBD1 (6 bases). Germline CDR1 DFQATT, CDR2 SNEGSKA (reference sequence). The CDR3 totals 11 residues.

The chain recombines TRBV5-6 with TRBJ1-2, with D maybe TRBD1 (5 bases). Trimming took 4 bases from V and 0 from J, leaving 10 bases between them. Germline lookup yields CDR1 SGHDT and CDR2 YYEEEE. The CDR3 extends over 14 amino acids. CDR3 coding DNA: TGTGCCAGCAGCCTTCAGGGTACTAACTATGGCTACACCTTC. Translation: CASSLQGTNYGYTF. Full variable domain (missing parts from reference TRBV5-6 and TRBJ1-2): DAGVTQSPTHLIKTRGQQVTLRCSPKSGHDTVSWYQQALGQGPQFIFQYYEEEERQRGNFPDRFSGHQFPNYSSELNVNALLLGDSALYLCASSLQGTNYGYTFGSGTRLTVV.

The rearrangement links TRBV7-9 to TRBJ1-1; D ambiguous. The CDR3 runs to 13 residues. The germline gives CDR1 SEHNR, CDR2 FQNEAQ (reference sequence). Trimming stripped 5 bases from V and 1 base from J, with 8 bases between. CDR3 bases: TGTGCCAGCAGCATTACACCGAACACTGAAGCTTTCTTT. Its translation: CASSITPNTEAFF.

The chain recombines TRBV11-3 with TRBJ1-5; a possible D gene is TRBD1 (5 bases). Trimming removed 7 bases at V and 2 bases at J, with 12 bases between. The CDR3 spans 14 residues. CDR1 is SGHNT, CDR2 YENEEA, per germline. The CDR3 DNA reads TGTGCCAGCATCCGGGGGGTTGGCAATCAGCCCCAGCATTTT. The encoded protein is CASIRGVGNQPQHF.

The chain uses TRBV11-2 and TRBJ2-2; 9 bases line up with TRBD1. CDR1 SGHAT and CDR2 FQNNGV come from the germline V gene. V shed 5 bases and J 4 bases; nucleotides not matched to a gene: 8. The CDR3 extends over 16 amino acids. The CDR3 DNA is TGTGCCAGCAGCGTTCCACAGGGGGCGGTCACCGGGGAGCTGTTTTTT. It translates to CASSVPQGAVTGELFF.

This clone was observed a handful of times. This rearrangement joins TRBV5-1 to TRBJ1-1; D is possibly TRBD1 (5 bases). This CDR3 is built from 14 residues. Germline assignment: CDR1 SGHRS and CDR2 YFSETQ. Trimming took 4 bases from V and 4 from J, leaving 14 bases between them. CDR3 DNA: TGCGCCAGCAGCATAGACAGAGCCCTCACTGAAGCTTTCTTT. This sequence encodes CASSIDRALTEAFF. The complete variable domain, with remaining parts taken from reference TRBV5-1 and TRBJ1-1, reads KAGVTQTPRYLIKTRGQQVTLSCSPISGHRSVSWYQQTPGQGLQFLFEYFSETQRNKGNFPGRFSGRQFSNSRSEMNVSTLELGDSALYLCASSIDRALTEAFFGQGTRLTVV.

This sequence joins TRBV5-6 and TRBJ1-5, with TRBD1 as a possible D gene (6 bases). Trimming stripped 1 base from V and 3 bases from J, with 11 bases between. Per germline, CDR1 SGHDT and CDR2 YYEEEE. The CDR3 sequence is 15 residues long. Here the CDR3 reads CASSLLQGINQPQHF. The DNA of the CDR3 is TGTGCCAGCAGCTTGTTACAGGGAATCAATCAGCCCCAGCATTTT.